This T cell receptor beta chain was captured by sequencing in a study of cytomegalovirus exposure and HLA in healthy donors. Sequencing was performed with immunoSEQ multiplex PCR; in TCRdb, only in-frame clones are kept and a portion is missing. The sample includes around 60,000 clones, just over 90% seen only once; the top ten take 1% to 1.5%. The CDR3 sequence is 12 residues long. Per germline, CDR1 SQVTM and CDR2 ANQGSEA. Study-level points and caveats: More than 150 TCR beta chains were listed as cytomegalovirus-associated. It was reportedly the case that the classifier diagnosed cytomegalovirus status with high specificity and sensitivity. Rarity characterized most TCR sequences, yet some public TCRs appeared in many donors.

Remarks on this clone: Its antigen is unknown. Germline and junction disagree at one end, which may indicate a read error.

The sequence was obtained from a woman between 18 and 29 years old in good health and CMV-seronegative. The sample comprised PBMCs. The rearrangement joins TRBV29-1 to TRBJ2-2; maybe TRBD2 (5 bases). CDR3 amino acids: CSVVQQHRGAVF. CDR3 DNA sequence: TGCAGCGTTGTACAGCAACACCGGGGAGCTGTTTTT.